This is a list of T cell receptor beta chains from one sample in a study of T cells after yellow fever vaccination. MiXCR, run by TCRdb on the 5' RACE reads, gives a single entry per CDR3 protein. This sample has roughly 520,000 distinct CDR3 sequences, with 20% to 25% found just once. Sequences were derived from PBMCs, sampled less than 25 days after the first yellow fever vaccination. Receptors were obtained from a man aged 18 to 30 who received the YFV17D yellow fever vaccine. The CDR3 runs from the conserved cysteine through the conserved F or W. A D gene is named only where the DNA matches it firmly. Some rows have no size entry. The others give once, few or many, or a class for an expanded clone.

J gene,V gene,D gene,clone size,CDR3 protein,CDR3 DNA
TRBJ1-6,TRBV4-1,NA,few,CASSQGVSLLIRNSPLHF,TGCGCCAGCAGCCAAGGAGTTTCTTTGTTAATAAGGAATTCACCCCTCCACTTT
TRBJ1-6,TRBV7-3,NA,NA,CASSENYNSPLHF,TGTGCCAGCAGCGAAAATTATAATTCACCCCTCCACTTT
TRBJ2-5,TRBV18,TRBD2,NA,CASSPWDYEETQYF,TGTGCCAGCTCACCATGGGACTATGAAGAGACCCAGTACTTC
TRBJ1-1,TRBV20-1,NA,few,CSASEGRRYDTEAFF,TGCAGTGCTAGTGAGGGCAGGAGGTACGACACTGAAGCTTTCTTT
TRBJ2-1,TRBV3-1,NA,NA,CASSQGSRGLDNEQFF,TGTGCCAGCAGCCAAGGATCCAGGGGTTTGGACAATGAGCAGTTCTTC
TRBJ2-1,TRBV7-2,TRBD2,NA,CASSRYLAGETEQFF,TGTGCCAGCAGCCGGTATCTAGCGGGGGAAACTGAGCAGTTCTTC
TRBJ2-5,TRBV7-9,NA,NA,CASTLDGAKTQYF,TGTGCCAGCACCCTGGACGGCGCAAAGACCCAGTACTTC
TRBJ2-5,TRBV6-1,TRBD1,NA,CASSARDRLQETQYF,TGTGCCAGCAGTGCACGGGACAGACTCCAAGAGACCCAGTACTTC
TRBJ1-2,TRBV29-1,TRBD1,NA,CSVGGARGRPNYGYTF,TGCAGCGTTGGAGGGGCCAGGGGGAGACCTAACTATGGCTACACCTTC
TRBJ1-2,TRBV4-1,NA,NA,CASSFRGGNYGYTF,TGCGCCAGCAGCTTCAGGGGTGGGAACTATGGCTACACCTTC
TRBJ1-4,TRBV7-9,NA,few,CASSFGGGNEKLFF,TGTGCCAGCAGCTTCGGCGGGGGTAATGAAAAACTGTTTTTT
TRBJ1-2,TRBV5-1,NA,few,CASSLEGDLYTF,TGCGCCAGCAGCTTGGAAGGGGACCTCTACACCTTC
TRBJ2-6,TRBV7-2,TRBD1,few,CASSLARGTGLRSGANVLTF,TGTGCCAGCAGCTTAGCGAGGGGGACAGGTCTTCGCTCTGGGGCCAACGTCCTGACTTTC
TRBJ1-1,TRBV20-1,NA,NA,CSARIWGQTEAFF,TGCAGTGCTAGAATCTGGGGGCAAACTGAAGCTTTCTTT
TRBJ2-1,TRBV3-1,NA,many,CASSQFREGGQFF,TGTGCCAGCAGCCAATTCCGTGAGGGGGGGCAGTTCTTC
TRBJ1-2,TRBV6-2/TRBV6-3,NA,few,CASSPRRQSGYTF,TGTGCCAGCAGTCCCCGCCGGCAGTCGGGCTACACCTTC
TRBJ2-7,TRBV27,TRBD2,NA,CASSLQRGLPYEQYF,TGTGCCAGCAGCCTACAGCGGGGCCTACCCTACGAGCAGTACTTC
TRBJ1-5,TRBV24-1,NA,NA,CATSEGGTNQPQHF,TGTGCCACCAGTGAGGGAGGCACCAATCAGCCCCAGCATTTT
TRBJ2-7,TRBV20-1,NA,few,CSARTGTSYEQYF,TGCAGTGCTAGGACCGGGACAAGCTACGAGCAGTACTTC
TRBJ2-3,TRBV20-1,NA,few,CSAPGGPNTDTQYF,TGCAGTGCTCCTGGGGGGCCAAACACAGATACGCAGTATTTT
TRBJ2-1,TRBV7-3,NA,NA,CASSPRSEGYNEQFF,TGTGCCAGCAGCCCCAGAAGCGAAGGTTACAATGAGCAGTTCTTC
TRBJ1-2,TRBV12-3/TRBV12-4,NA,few,CASSRRQAFNYGYTF,TGTGCCAGCAGTCGAAGACAGGCTTTCAACTATGGCTACACCTTC
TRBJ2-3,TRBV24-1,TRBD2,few,CATSRGAGDTDTQYF,TGTGCCACCAGTAGAGGAGCGGGGGATACAGATACGCAGTATTTT
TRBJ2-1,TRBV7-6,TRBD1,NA,CASSSAAGQGYNEQFF,TGTGCCAGCAGCTCCGCGGCGGGACAGGGCTACAATGAGCAGTTCTTC
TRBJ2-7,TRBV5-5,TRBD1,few,CASSLGVGQASYEQYF,TGTGCCAGCAGCTTGGGAGTGGGACAGGCCTCCTACGAGCAGTACTTC
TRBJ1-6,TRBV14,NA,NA,CASSQGGLWNSPLHF,TGTGCCAGCAGCCAAGGGGGACTCTGGAATTCACCCCTCCACTTT
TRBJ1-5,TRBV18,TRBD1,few,CASSRGTGAGQPQHF,TGTGCCAGCTCCCGCGGGACAGGGGCGGGTCAGCCCCAGCATTTT
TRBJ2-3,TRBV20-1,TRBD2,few,CSARDPGGADTQYF,TGCAGTGCTAGAGATCCCGGGGGGGCAGATACGCAGTATTTT
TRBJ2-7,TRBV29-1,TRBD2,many,CSVEAGVDEQYF,TGCAGCGTTGAGGCGGGGGTCGACGAGCAGTACTTC
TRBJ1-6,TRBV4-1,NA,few,CASSQDTSPWGSPLHF,TGCGCCAGCAGCCAAGACACAAGTCCCTGGGGTTCACCCCTCCACTTT
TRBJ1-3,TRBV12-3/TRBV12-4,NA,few,CATEVGRSGNTIYF,TGTGCCACCGAGGTGGGCCGCTCTGGAAACACCATATATTTT
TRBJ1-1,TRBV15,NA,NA,CATSRVGSVEAFF,TGTGCCACCAGCAGAGTCGGGTCGGTTGAAGCTTTCTTT
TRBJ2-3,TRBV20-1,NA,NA,CSGPRGTGDTQYF,TGCAGCGGGCCAAGGGGGACGGGGGATACGCAGTATTTT
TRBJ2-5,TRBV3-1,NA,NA,CASSQVRRGWAETQYF,TGTGCCAGCAGCCAAGTACGCCGGGGATGGGCCGAGACCCAGTACTTC
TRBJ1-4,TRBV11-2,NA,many,CASSFVGTNEKLFF,TGTGCCAGCAGCTTCGTGGGGACTAATGAAAAACTGTTTTTT
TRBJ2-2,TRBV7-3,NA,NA,CASTTGGLNTGELFF,TGTGCCAGCACGACCGGGGGCCTAAACACCGGGGAGCTGTTTTTT
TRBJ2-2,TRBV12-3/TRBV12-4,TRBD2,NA,CASMLGLAGGLGELFF,TGTGCCAGCATGTTGGGACTAGCGGGGGGCCTCGGGGAGCTGTTTTTT
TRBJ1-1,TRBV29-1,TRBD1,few,CSVEGLLGQGARATEAFF,TGCAGCGTTGAAGGGCTGTTGGGACAGGGGGCGCGGGCCACTGAAGCTTTCTTT
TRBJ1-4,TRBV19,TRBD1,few,CASSTWTGNVPVEKLFF,TGTGCCAGTAGTACCTGGACAGGGAATGTTCCGGTTGAAAAACTGTTTTTT
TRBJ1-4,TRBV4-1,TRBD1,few,CASSHPTGGNEKLFF,TGCGCCAGCAGCCACCCGACAGGGGGCAATGAAAAACTGTTTTTT
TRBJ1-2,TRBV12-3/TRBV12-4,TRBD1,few,CASSFGQGGLSGYTF,TGTGCCAGCAGTTTTGGACAGGGGGGCTTAAGTGGCTACACCTTC
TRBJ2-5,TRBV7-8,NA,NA,CASSFSKETQYF,TGTGCCAGCAGCTTTTCAAAAGAGACCCAGTACTTC
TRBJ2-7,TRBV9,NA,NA,CASSVDSMSSYEQYF,TGTGCCAGCAGCGTAGACTCGATGAGCTCCTACGAGCAGTACTTC
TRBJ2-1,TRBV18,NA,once,CASSMDRNNEQFF,TGTGCCAGCTCCATGGACCGAAACAATGAGCAGTTCTTC
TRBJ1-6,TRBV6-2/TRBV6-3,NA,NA,CASSYGGDSPLHF,TGTGCCAGCAGTTATGGCGGGGATTCACCCCTCCACTTT
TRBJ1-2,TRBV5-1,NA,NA,CASSLDGLGYTF,TGCGCCAGCAGCTTGGACGGGTTGGGCTACACCTTC